This TCR beta chain was identified during a study of shared clonotypes between healthy human individuals. Positively selected for CCR7, the CD45RO-negative cells used as naive CD8 cells excluded terminally differentiated effector memory CD45RA+ cells. This clone has just one count. The authors ran the assay at deep level. Method: immunoSEQ multiplex PCR; TCRdb's copy keeps in-frame clones and lacks some. The sample includes about 2 million clones, approximately 95% of them seen just once. The TCR sequence derives from a man aged 18 to 30 in good health. Sequencing input: naive CD8+ T cells sorted from blood.

The CDR3 reads CASSLDTSSGNTIYF. As DNA, the CDR3 is TGTGCCAGCAGCTTGGACACCAGCTCTGGAAACACCATATATTTT. The chain couples TRBV5-4 to TRBJ1-3, with no clear D. Germline V gene data show CDR1 as SGHNT and CDR2 as YYREEE (reference sequence). Trimming removed 0 bases at V and 0 bases at J, with 7 bases between. CDR3 length equals 15 residues.